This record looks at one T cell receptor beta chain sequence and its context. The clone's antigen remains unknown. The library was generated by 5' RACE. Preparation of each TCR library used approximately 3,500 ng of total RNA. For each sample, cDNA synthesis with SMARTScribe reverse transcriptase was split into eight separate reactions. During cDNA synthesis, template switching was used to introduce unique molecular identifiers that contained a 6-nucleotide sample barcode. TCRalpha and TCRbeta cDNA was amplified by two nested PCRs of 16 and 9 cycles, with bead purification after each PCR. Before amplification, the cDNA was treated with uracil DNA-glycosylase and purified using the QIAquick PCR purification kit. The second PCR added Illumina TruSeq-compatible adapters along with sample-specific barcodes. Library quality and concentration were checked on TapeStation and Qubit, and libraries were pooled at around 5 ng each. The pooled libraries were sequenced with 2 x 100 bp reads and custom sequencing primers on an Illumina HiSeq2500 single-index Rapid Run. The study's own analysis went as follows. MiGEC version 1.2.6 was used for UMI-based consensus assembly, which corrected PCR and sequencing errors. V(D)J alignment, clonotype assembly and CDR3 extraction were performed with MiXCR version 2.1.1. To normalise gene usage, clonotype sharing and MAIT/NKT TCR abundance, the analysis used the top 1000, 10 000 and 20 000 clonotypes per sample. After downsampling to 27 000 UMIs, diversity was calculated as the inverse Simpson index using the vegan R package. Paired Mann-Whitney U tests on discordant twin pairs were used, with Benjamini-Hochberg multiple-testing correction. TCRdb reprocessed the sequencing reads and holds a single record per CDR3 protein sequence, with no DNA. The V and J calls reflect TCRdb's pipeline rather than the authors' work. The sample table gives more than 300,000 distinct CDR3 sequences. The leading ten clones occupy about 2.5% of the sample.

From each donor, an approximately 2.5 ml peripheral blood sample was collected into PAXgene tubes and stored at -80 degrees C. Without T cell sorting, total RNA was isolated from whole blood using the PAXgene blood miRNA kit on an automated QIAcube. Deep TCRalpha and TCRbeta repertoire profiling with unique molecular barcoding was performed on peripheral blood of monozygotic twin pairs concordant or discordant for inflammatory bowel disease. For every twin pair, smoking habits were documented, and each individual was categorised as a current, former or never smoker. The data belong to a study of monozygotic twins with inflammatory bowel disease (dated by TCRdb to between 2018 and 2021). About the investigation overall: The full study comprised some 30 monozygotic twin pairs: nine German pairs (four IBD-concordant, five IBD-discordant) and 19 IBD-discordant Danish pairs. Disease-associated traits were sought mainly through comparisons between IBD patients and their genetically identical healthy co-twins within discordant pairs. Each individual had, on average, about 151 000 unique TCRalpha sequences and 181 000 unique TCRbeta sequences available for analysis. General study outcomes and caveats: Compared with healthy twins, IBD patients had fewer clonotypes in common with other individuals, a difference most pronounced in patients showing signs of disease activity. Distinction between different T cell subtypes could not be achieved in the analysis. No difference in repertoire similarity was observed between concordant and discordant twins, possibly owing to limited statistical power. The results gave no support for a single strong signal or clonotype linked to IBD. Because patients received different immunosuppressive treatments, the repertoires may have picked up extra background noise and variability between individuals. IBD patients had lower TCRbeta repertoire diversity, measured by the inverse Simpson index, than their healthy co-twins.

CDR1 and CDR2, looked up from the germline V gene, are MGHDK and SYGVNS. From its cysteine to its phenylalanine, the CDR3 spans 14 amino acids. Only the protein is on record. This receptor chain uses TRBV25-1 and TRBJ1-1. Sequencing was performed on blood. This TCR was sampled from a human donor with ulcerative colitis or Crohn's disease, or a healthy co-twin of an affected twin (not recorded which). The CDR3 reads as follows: CASSARSTFREAFF. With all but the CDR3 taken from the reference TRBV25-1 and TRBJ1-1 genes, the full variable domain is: EADIYQTPRYLVIGTGKKITLECSQTMGHDKMYWYQQDPGMELHLIHYSYGVNSTEKGDLSSESTVSRIRTEHFPLTLESARPSHTSQYLCASSARSTFREAFFGQGTRLTVV.